This T cell receptor beta chain emerged from a study of cytomegalovirus exposure and HLA in healthy donors. Study outcomes and limitations: It was only CMV serostatus that was available as immune exposure information.

60 Vbeta and 13 Jbeta primers were used in PCR. Assay: immunoSEQ multiplex PCR; the TCRdb copy retains only in-frame clones and omits some. Of around 120,000 clones in the sample, approximately 78% were seen once. The junction had 11 bases not matched to a gene; V was cut back by 4 bases and J by 4 bases. CDR1 is LGHNA, CDR2 YSLEER, per germline. There are 16 residues in the CDR3. Concerning this clone itself: The antigen is not known.

The clonotype was recovered from a woman in her forties in good health and CMV-seronegative. This chain links TRBV4-3 with TRBJ1-2; 8 nucleotides agree with TRBD1. The sequenced sample consisted of PBMCs. The DNA of the CDR3 is TGCGCCAGCAGCCGAAACCCGGGACAGGCCAGCTATGGCTACACCTTC. As protein: CASSRNPGQASYGYTF.